This T cell receptor beta chain was retrieved from a study of a mutant IDH1 vaccine in newly diagnosed glioma. Losses at the gene ends were 4 bases for V and 0 bases for J; bases not matched to a gene: 7. The CDR3 totals 16 residues. Germline lookup yields CDR1 KGHSH and CDR2 LQKENI. On this clone: Its specificity is not known.

Assay: immunoSEQ multiplex PCR; the TCRdb copy retains only in-frame clones and omits some. This table has 60,000 or so clones, about 85% appearing once. The sample's time point: week 23, last vaccination. Every vaccine dose comprised 300 ug of mutant IDH1 20-mer peptide plus topical imiquimod. This receptor was obtained from a man aged 25 to 40 with glioma. The material was PBMCs, obtained from a glioma patient whose treatment included an IDH1 peptide vaccine. This rearrangement joins TRBV18 to TRBJ2-7, with 9 nucleotides matching TRBD1. The CDR3 sequence: CASSLLGQGSSYEQYF. In DNA, the CDR3 is TGTGCCAGCTCACTTCTCGGACAGGGGTCCTCCTACGAGCAGTACTTC.